This passage covers 11 T cell receptor beta chains from one sample sequenced in a study of T cells in Graves' hyperthyroidism and ophthalmopathy. Using RNA transcripts as the source, TCR beta CDR3 regions were amplified. TCR CDR3 regions were first amplified by RT-PCR with HTBI primers. Each CDR3 protein gets one entry after TCRdb re-called the multiplex PCR reads with MiXCR. This sample carries around 340,000 distinct CDR3 sequences, about 14% of them seen once, and the ten largest clones take roughly 25%. Sequencing input: blood. These receptors all come from a woman aged 25 to 39 with Graves' hyperthyroidism.

This chain links TRBV11-3 with TRBJ2-3; D tentatively fits TRBD1 or TRBD2 (5 bases each). Trimming pared 5 bases from V and 0 bases from J, leaving 12 bases between. There are 15 residues in the CDR3. Germline loops: CDR1 SGHNT, CDR2 YENEEA. The CDR3 reads CASSSRWGSTDTQYF. Written as DNA, the CDR3 is TGTGCCAGCAGCAGCCGGTGGGGGAGCACAGATACGCAGTATTTT.

This clonotype was seen ten or more times. V usage is TRBV28 and J usage is TRBJ2-2, with TRBD2 matching 7 bases. The CDR3 has 13 residues. The germline gives CDR1 MDHEN, CDR2 SYDVKM. The V segment lost 5 bases and the J segment 6 bases; nucleotides outside the gene matches: 3. CDR3 in DNA: TGTGCCAGCAGTATGGGGGGGGCCGGGGAGCTGTTTTTT. Protein: CASSMGGAGELFF.

The genes are TRBV11-2 and TRBJ2-5; D ambiguous. Trimming removed 7 bases from V and 5 bases from J, with 14 bases in between. Germline assignment: CDR1 SGHAT and CDR2 FQNNGV. This CDR3 spans 13 amino acids. The chain's CDR3 is CASTSGRRETQYF. CDR3 nucleotides: TGTGCCAGCACCTCGGGTAGGCGTGAGACCCAGTACTTC.

This clonotype has more than one count but fewer than ten. The genes are TRBV28 and TRBJ1-3; no clear D. Between the trimmed V and J ends, which lost 5 bases and 4 bases, there was a span of 12 bases. The CDR3 runs to 14 residues. In germline, CDR1 is MDHEN, CDR2 SYDVKM. The CDR3 region is CASSLSQGGNTIYF. The CDR3 DNA follows: TGTGCCAGCAGTCTCTCCCAAGGAGGAAACACCATATATTTT. Supplemented by reference TRBV28 and TRBJ1-3, the full variable domain reads DVKVTQSSRYLVKRTGEKVFLECVQDMDHENMFWYRQDPGLGLRLIYFSYDVKMKEKGDIPEGYSVSREKKERFSLILESASTNQTSMYLCASSLSQGGNTIYFGEGSWLTVV.

As regards this clonotype: A much larger clone differs by one base, so this may be a read error. The chain joins TRBV29-1 to TRBJ1-4; possible D gene TRBD1, 5 bases. CDR1 SQVTM and CDR2 ANQGSEA come from the germline V gene. V was trimmed by 6 bases and J by 6 bases, leaving 11 bases between them. This CDR3 contains 12 residues. The CDR3 nucleotides read TGCAGCGTCCGGGGCATTCATGAAAAACTGTTTTTT. Translating it yields CSVRGIHEKLFF.

This clonotype came up a few times. The chain uses TRBV18 and TRBJ2-3; 8 bases match TRBD2. CDR1 and CDR2 from the germline V gene are KGHSH and LQKENI. Germline trimming cut 8 bases from V and 2 bases from J; bases unmatched to any gene: 9. This CDR3 has 15 amino acids. CDR3 in DNA: TGTGCCAGCGCAATAGCGGGACCTCCCACAGATACGCAGTATTTT. This sequence encodes CASAIAGPPTDTQYF.

This clonotype was observed many times. The V call is TRBV28, the J call TRBJ2-2; TRBD2 matches at 9 bases. Germline V gene lookup returns CDR1 MDHEN and CDR2 SYDVKM. V lost 5 bases, J lost 6 bases, and 10 bases stayed unmatched. The CDR3 totals 16 residues. CDR3 loop: CASSRSGTSKAGELFF. The DNA of the CDR3 is TGTGCCAGCAGTCGATCCGGGACTAGCAAGGCCGGGGAGCTGTTTTTT.

The table lists this clonotype with a few counts. The chain combines TRBV20-1 with TRBJ1-5; D possibly corresponds to TRBD1 (6 bases). The CDR3 extends over 14 amino acids. Trimming shortened V by 0 bases and J by 7 bases, and 13 bases separated the two germline ends. Germline values: CDR1 DFQATT, CDR2 SNEGSKA (reference sequence). CDR3 amino acids: CSAREVGADQPQHF. The CDR3 region has the DNA TGCAGTGCTAGAGAAGTGGGGGCGGACCAGCCCCAGCATTTT.

This chain joins TRBV9 and TRBJ2-1; D may be TRBD1 or TRBD2 (6 bases each). V shed 4 bases and J shed 3 bases, with 17 bases lying between them. The CDR3 totals 16 residues. Germline V gives CDR1 SGDLS, CDR2 YYNGEE. The CDR3 here is CASSPEGGTGYNEQFF. The CDR3 DNA reads as TGTGCCAGCAGCCCAGAAGGGGGGACCGGCTACAATGAGCAGTTCTTC.

V is TRBV7-8 and J is TRBJ2-1, with 7 bases aligning to TRBD2. CDR1 is SGHVS and CDR2 is FQNEAQ in the germline V gene. The CDR3 has 16 residues. Unmatched junction bases numbered 16, after V lost 5 bases and J lost 9 bases. The CDR3, as DNA: TGTGCCAGCAGCCCGGGCCCGGGCGCGGGAGATCGTGAGCAGTTCTTC. Amino acids: CASSPGPGAGDREQFF.

The chain joins TRBV20-1 to TRBJ2-7; D unclear. V was shortened by 2 bases and J by 3 bases, with 11 bases between the two germline ends. The germline V gene encodes CDR1 DFQATT and CDR2 SNEGSKA (reference sequence). This CDR3 is 13 amino acids long. Here the CDR3 reads CSARRPDGYEQYF. CDR3 nucleotides: TGCAGTGCTAGAAGGCCGGACGGCTACGAGCAGTACTTC.